The present T cell receptor (beta chain) was sequenced within a study of OX40 agonist ivuxolimab in advanced cancers. Study conclusions and caveats: Blood T cells, both CD4+ and CD8+, expanded clonally by week 6 at 0.1 to 3.0 mg/kg.

Sampling times: baseline, cycle 4 day 1, cycle 7 day 1. V gave up 4 bases and J gave up 2 bases; unmatched junction bases: 5. Germline V gives CDR1 KGHSH, CDR2 LQKENI. The CDR3 length is 15 residues. Produced via immunoSEQ multiplex PCR; TCRdb's table is partial and in-frame only. This sample has about 21,000 clones, with about 83% found just once. Details on this clone: Its antigen is not identified.

The source was CD4+ or CD8+ T cells sorted from blood, collected in a trial of the OX40 agonist ivuxolimab. V and J are TRBV18 and TRBJ1-5, with 7 positions matching TRBD1. The clonotype originates from an adult with an advanced solid tumor such as melanoma, head and neck, liver or kidney cancer. The CDR3: CASSHQGDGNQPQHF. CDR3 coding DNA: TGTGCCAGCTCACACCAGGGGGACGGCAATCAGCCCCAGCATTTT.